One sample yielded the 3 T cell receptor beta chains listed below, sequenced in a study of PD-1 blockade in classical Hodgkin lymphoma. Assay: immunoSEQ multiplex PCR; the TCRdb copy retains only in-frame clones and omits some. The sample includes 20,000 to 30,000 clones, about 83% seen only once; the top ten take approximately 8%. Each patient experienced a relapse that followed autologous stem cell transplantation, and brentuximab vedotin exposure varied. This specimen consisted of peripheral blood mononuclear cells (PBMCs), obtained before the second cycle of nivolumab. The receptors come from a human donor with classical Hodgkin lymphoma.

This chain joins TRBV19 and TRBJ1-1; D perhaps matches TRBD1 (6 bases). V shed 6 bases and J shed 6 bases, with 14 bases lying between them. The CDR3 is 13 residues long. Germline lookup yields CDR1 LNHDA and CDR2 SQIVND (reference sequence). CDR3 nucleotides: TGTGCCAGTAGCCTGACAGGCTGGGCTGAAGCTTTCTTT. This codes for CASSLTGWAEAFF.

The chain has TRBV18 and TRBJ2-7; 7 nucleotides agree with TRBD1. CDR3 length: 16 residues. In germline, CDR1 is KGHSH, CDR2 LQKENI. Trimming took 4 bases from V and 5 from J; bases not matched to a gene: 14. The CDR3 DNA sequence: TGTGCCAGCTCACAACCGACAGGGAACATCATCCACGAGCAGTACTTC. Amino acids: CASSQPTGNIIHEQYF.

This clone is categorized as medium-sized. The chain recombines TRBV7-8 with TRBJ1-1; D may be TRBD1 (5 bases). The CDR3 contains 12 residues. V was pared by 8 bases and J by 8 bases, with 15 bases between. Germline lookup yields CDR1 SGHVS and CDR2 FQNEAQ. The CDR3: CASVSGTAEAFF. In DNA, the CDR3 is TGTGCCAGCGTCTCTGGGACTGCAGAAGCTTTCTTT.